This entry lists 2 T cell receptor beta chains sequenced from one sample in a study of T cell responses to AZD1222 COVID-19 vaccine. Measured with immunoSEQ multiplex PCR; TCRdb has only the in-frame clones, and not every one. The sample yields roughly 150,000 clones, approximately 92% seen once. The source was peripheral blood, collected on day 0 of AZD1222 vaccination. Receptors originate from an adult in good health.

The CDR3 spells CASSSGGLGPNTGELFF. The CDR3 nucleotides read TGTGCCAGCAGCTCGGGGGGCCTAGGTCCTAACACCGGGGAGCTGTTTTTT. V gene TRBV7-9 combines with J gene TRBJ2-2, with D possibly being TRBD2 (7 bases). The CDR3 is 17 amino acids. CDR1 is SEHNR, CDR2 FQNEAQ, per germline (reference sequence). V was cut by 4 bases and J by 2 bases, with 17 bases left in between.

The chain uses TRBV3-1 (or the pseudogene TRBV3-2) and TRBJ1-3, with unresolved D. The germline gives CDR1 LGHDT, CDR2 YNNKEL (reference sequence). The V end lost 8 bases, the J end lost 5 bases, and 7 bases lay between the germline ends. The CDR3 covers 11 residues. The CDR3 protein is CASQERNTIYF. In nucleotides, the CDR3 is TGTGCCAGCCAAGAGAGAAACACCATATATTTT.